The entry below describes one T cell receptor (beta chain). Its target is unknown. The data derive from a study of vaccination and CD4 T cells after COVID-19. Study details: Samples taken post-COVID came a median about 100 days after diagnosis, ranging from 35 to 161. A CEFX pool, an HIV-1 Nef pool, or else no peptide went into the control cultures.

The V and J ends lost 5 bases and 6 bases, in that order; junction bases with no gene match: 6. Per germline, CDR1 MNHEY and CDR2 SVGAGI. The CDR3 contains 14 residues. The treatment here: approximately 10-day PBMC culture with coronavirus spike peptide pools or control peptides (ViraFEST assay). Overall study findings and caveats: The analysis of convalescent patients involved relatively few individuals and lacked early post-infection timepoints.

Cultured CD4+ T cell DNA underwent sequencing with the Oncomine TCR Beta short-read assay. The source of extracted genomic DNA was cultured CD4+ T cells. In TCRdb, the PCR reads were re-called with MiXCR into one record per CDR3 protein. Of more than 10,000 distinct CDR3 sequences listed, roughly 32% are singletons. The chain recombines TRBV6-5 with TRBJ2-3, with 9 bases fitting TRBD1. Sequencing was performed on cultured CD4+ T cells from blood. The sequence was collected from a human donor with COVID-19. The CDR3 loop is CASSTRDRADTQYF. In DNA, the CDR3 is TGTGCCAGCAGTACTCGGGACAGGGCGGATACGCAGTATTTT.